This TCR beta chain was captured in a study of spatial heterogeneity in lung cancer. Looked up from germline, CDR1 is DFQATT and CDR2 is SNEGSKA (reference sequence). Trimming removed 0 bases from V and 6 bases from J, with 16 bases in between. This CDR3 is 15 amino acids long. Time point defined: blood at routine non-recurrence follow-up after resection. Extraction of whole RNA from tumor, nontumor lung or frozen PBMC preceded unsorted sequencing. TCRdb fed the 5' RACE reads into MiXCR, producing one record per CDR3 protein. The sample lists about 100,000 distinct CDR3 sequences; 19% were seen once. The sequence came from a male donor with early-stage non-small cell lung cancer. This material consisted of PBMCs, taken at follow-up. The chain uses TRBV20-1 and TRBJ2-3; D may correspond to TRBD1 or TRBD2 (5 bases each). The CDR3 DNA reads TGCAGTGCTAGAGAGACCGGCGAGGGGCGGGATACGCAGTATTTT. It yields the protein CSARETGEGRDTQYF.